A selection of T cell receptor beta chains follows, all from one sample in a study of blood T cell repertoires in COVID-19. Produced via immunoSEQ multiplex PCR; TCRdb's table is partial and in-frame only. The sample yields around 400,000 clones, roughly four fifths seen once. Sequences were obtained from PBMCs or T cells enriched from blood (not recorded which). Receptor source: a woman between 50 and 59 years old who had recovered from COVID-19. Both conserved end residues are trimmed from each CDR3. The D gene is left open where the match is weak.

-	TRBV5-4	TRBJ1-1	ASTLLGVGTEAF
-	TRBV7-9	TRBJ1-5	ASSLEQSNQPQH
TRBD1	TRBV6-1	TRBJ1-2	ASSGRTGQGFYGYT
TRBD2	TRBV27	TRBJ2-1	ASCLLAGGRGSELF
-	TRBV14	TRBJ2-5	ASSPRGTPMGTQY
-	TRBV5-6	TRBJ1-2	ASLGQAYGYT
-	TRBV3-1/TRBV3-2	TRBJ1-1	ASSQDPPSEKAF
-	TRBV10-3	TRBJ1-1	AISDSGGYMNTEAF
TRBD1	TRBV20-1	TRBJ1-1	SAQGTVEAF
TRBD1	TRBV6-5	TRBJ1-3	ASSYSGQGAGNTIY
-	TRBV12-3/TRBV12-4	TRBJ2-3	ASSLGRTDTQY
TRBD1	TRBV7-2	TRBJ1-5	ASRPRTGHNQPQH
-	TRBV28	TRBJ2-7	ASSVPNEQY
-	TRBV7-3	TRBJ2-5	ASSRGAVGTQY
TRBD2	TRBV27	TRBJ2-1	ASGRLAGGGEQF
-	TRBV29-1	TRBJ1-1	SGGEVSTEAF
TRBD1	TRBV5-4	TRBJ1-5	ASSFGDRGNQPQH
-	TRBV4-3	TRBJ1-6	ASSQDGTAVFSPLH
-	TRBV14	TRBJ1-4	ASSQEEGSLNEKLF
TRBD2	TRBV7-2	TRBJ2-1	ASSLALQAAGNEQF